Listed here are 23 T cell receptor beta chains from one sample, sequenced in a study of blood T cells in healthy people across ages. Primers used in a second PCR of roughly 6 to 12 cycles were a sample-barcoded 5' primer and a J-beta primer mix. TCRdb itself ran the 5' RACE reads through MiXCR, one entry per CDR3 protein. The sample has 1.5 million to 2 million distinct CDR3 sequences, about 50% seen once. The source material was blood. The receptors were sampled from a woman between 40 and 55 years old in good health.

The J gene is TRBJ2-1, the V gene TRBV5-6, with 15 bases that match TRBD2. J gave up 7 bases and V 4 bases, and 6 bases lay outside the gene matches. Germline V gene lookup returns CDR1 SGHDT and CDR2 YYEEEE. The CDR3 runs to 16 residues. The CDR3 spells CASSRRGLAGGNEQFF. In DNA, the CDR3 is TGTGCCAGCAGCCGACGAGGACTAGCGGGGGGGAATGAGCAGTTCTTC.

V usage is TRBV4-1 and J usage is TRBJ2-1; D may correspond to TRBD1 or TRBD2 (6 bases each). From germline, CDR1 is MGHRA and CDR2 YSYEKL. The ends were cut back, 0 bases at V and 4 bases at J, with 13 bases in the middle. The CDR3 is made up of 16 amino acids. CDR3 in amino acids: CASSQDRGPSYNEQFF. In nucleotides, the CDR3 is TGCGCCAGCAGCCAAGATCGGGGGCCGTCGTACAATGAGCAGTTCTTC.

DNA for the CDR3: TGTGCCAGCAGCTACCTGGGGCCAAACTACGAGCAGTACTTC. Amino acid sequence: CASSYLGPNYEQYF. J is TRBJ2-7 and V is TRBV28, with a weak D call TRBD1 (5 bases). With 6 bases removed from V and 3 bases from J, the gap between germline ends came to 15 bases. This CDR3 has 14 amino acids. Germline V gives CDR1 MDHEN, CDR2 SYDVKM.

This clonotype was seen a few times. The genes are TRBV12-3 or TRBV12-4 and TRBJ2-3; TRBD1 matches 7 bases. The CDR3 is 13 amino acids. V gave up 6 bases and J gave up 5 bases; unmatched junction bases: 5. The CDR3 sequence is CASRMTGIDTQYF. The CDR3 DNA follows: TGTGCCAGCAGGATGACAGGGATAGATACGCAGTATTTT.

The V gene is TRBV28, the J gene TRBJ2-3, with 9 bases identical to TRBD1. Germline lookup yields CDR1 MDHEN and CDR2 SYDVKM. With V trimmed by 5 bases and J by 2 bases, 8 bases remained unmatched. The CDR3 consists of 16 residues. The DNA for the CDR3 is TGTGCCAGCAGTCTGGGACAGGGACATAACACAGATACGCAGTATTTT. Protein product: CASSLGQGHNTDTQYF.

The chain employs TRBV20-1 and TRBJ2-7, with D perhaps TRBD1 (5 bases). The CDR3 is 13 amino acids. V gave up 4 bases and J gave up 2 bases, with 12 bases separating them. Germline loops: CDR1 DFQATT, CDR2 SNEGSKA (reference sequence). For the CDR3, the DNA is TGCAGTGCTATCCCCGAGACAGCCTACGAGCAGTACTTC. This codes for CSAIPETAYEQYF.

This clonotype was found a few times. The chain combines TRBV12-3 or TRBV12-4 with TRBJ1-2; D unclear. V lost 6 bases and J lost 0, with 5 bases in between. This CDR3 comprises 12 residues. CDR3 in amino acids: CASRQANYGYTF. CDR3 bases: TGTGCCAGCAGGCAAGCTAACTATGGCTACACCTTC.

The chain combines TRBV20-1 with TRBJ2-7; weak D call: TRBD1 (6 bases). CDR3 length equals 15 residues. Trimming shortened V by 5 bases and J by 2 bases, and 19 bases separated the two germline ends. Germline V gene data show CDR1 as DFQATT and CDR2 as SNEGSKA (reference sequence). The CDR3 protein is CSAGLKTGRTYEQYF. DNA of the CDR3: TGCAGTGCTGGACTTAAGACAGGAAGGACCTACGAGCAGTACTTC.

The chain joins TRBV20-1 to TRBJ2-5, with 10 bases identical to TRBD2. This CDR3 comprises 16 residues. The V segment lost 5 bases and the J segment 0 bases; nucleotides outside the gene matches: 9. Germline CDR1 is DFQATT and CDR2 is SNEGSKA (reference sequence). CDR3 DNA: TGCAGTGCTTACCGATCTAGCGGGGGATACCAAGAGACCCAGTACTTC. Encoded protein: CSAYRSSGGYQETQYF.

The rearrangement joins TRBV15 to TRBJ2-3, with 13 bases lining up with TRBD2. In germline, CDR1 is LNHNV, CDR2 YYDKDF (reference sequence). V gave up 2 bases and J gave up 2 bases; unmatched junction bases: 4. The CDR3 runs to 17 residues. The CDR3 loop is CATSRPGLAGPTDTQYF. The CDR3 nucleotides are TGTGCCACCAGCAGACCGGGACTAGCGGGGCCCACAGATACGCAGTATTTT.

This clonotype was detected a few times. This sequence joins TRBV14 and TRBJ1-6; D remains unclear. The CDR3 runs to 12 residues. Germline CDR1 reads SGHDN; CDR2 reads FVKESK. With 0 bases removed from V and 8 bases from J, the gap between germline ends came to 2 bases. The CDR3 sequence is CASSQEYSPLHF. The CDR3 nucleotides read TGTGCCAGCAGCCAAGAGTATTCACCCCTCCACTTT.

The rearrangement uses TRBV12-3 or TRBV12-4 and TRBJ2-2; D tentatively fits TRBD1 or TRBD2 (6 bases each). With 8 bases removed from V and 8 bases from J, the gap between germline ends came to 12 bases. The CDR3 covers 12 residues. CDR3 loop: CASHGGRGELFF. The CDR3 DNA sequence: TGTGCCAGCCATGGGGGGCGAGGGGAGCTGTTTTTT.

V is TRBV28 and J is TRBJ2-6; TRBD1 is a possible D gene (5 bases). The CDR3 runs to 16 residues. Per germline, CDR1 MDHEN and CDR2 SYDVKM. The V and J ends lost 2 bases and 0 bases respectively, with 8 bases between them. CDR3 amino acids: CASSLEDISGANVLTF. CDR3 in DNA: TGTGCCAGCAGTTTAGAGGACATCTCTGGGGCCAACGTCCTGACTTTC.

This chain links TRBV27 with TRBJ2-3; 9 bases are a match to TRBD1. V was clipped by 5 bases and J by 2 bases; unmatched bases: 11. The CDR3 runs 17 residues. Germline V gene lookup returns CDR1 MNHEY and CDR2 SMNVEV (reference sequence). In nucleotides, the CDR3 is TGTGCCAGCAGTATTACCGGGACAGGGTTCTACACAGATACGCAGTATTTT. It encodes CASSITGTGFYTDTQYF.

This sequence joins TRBV24-1 and TRBJ2-3; 9 nucleotides match TRBD2. The V segment lost 6 bases and the J segment 1 base; nucleotides outside the gene matches: 10. Germline V gene data show CDR1 as KGHDR and CDR2 as SFDVKD. CDR3 size: 17 residues. The CDR3 DNA follows: TGTGCCACCAGTTACCCCCAAAGGACTAGCGGCACAGATACGCAGTATTTT. Translated, it gives CATSYPQRTSGTDTQYF.

The CDR3 loop is CSVAPGSHEQYF. Written as DNA, the CDR3 is TGCAGCGTTGCCCCCGGGAGCCACGAGCAGTACTTC. The chain carries TRBV29-1 and TRBJ2-7, with a possible D match to TRBD2 (6 bases). The CDR3 has 12 residues. V was pared by 4 bases and J by 5 bases, with 12 bases between. Looked up from germline, CDR1 is SQVTM and CDR2 is ANQGSEA.

The chain has TRBV5-1 and TRBJ2-6; D might be TRBD1 (6 bases). This CDR3 is 18 amino acids long. V was pared by 0 bases and J by 0 bases, with 13 bases between. The germline V gene encodes CDR1 SGHRS and CDR2 YFSETQ. DNA for the CDR3: TGCGCCAGCAGCTTGGCCGTACAGGGTACCTCTGGGGCCAACGTCCTGACTTTC. This sequence encodes CASSLAVQGTSGANVLTF.

The chain joins TRBV4-3 to TRBJ1-4; D not certain. CDR3 length: 14 residues. The germline gives CDR1 LGHNA, CDR2 YSLEER. The V end lost 2 bases, the J end lost 0 bases, and 4 bases lay between the germline ends. CDR3 DNA sequence: TGCGCCAGCAGCCAAATCTCAACTAATGAAAAACTGTTTTTT. It codes for CASSQISTNEKLFF.

The chain employs TRBV6-6 and TRBJ2-7; 7 positions agree with TRBD2. The V segment lost 6 bases and the J segment 0 bases; nucleotides outside the gene matches: 11. The germline gives CDR1 MNHNY, CDR2 SVGAGI (reference sequence). CDR3 length: 16 amino acids. The CDR3 spells CASSTPSGGSSYEQYF. CDR3 DNA sequence: TGTGCCAGCAGCACTCCCTCGGGGGGAAGCTCCTACGAGCAGTACTTC.

The chain recombines TRBV7-2 with TRBJ2-1; TRBD2 matches 10 bases. The CDR3 runs 15 residues. Germline values: CDR1 SGHTA, CDR2 FQGNSA. V shed 3 bases, J shed 13 bases, and the junction held 12 bases outside the gene matches. In nucleotides, the CDR3 is TGTGCCAGCAGCTTCAGCGGGGGGGCCAATAAGGACCAGTTCTTC. Protein: CASSFSGGANKDQFF.

The chain carries TRBV6-6 and TRBJ2-5; TRBD2 matches 9 bases. V was pared by 1 base and J by 5 bases, with 8 bases of the junction left unmatched. The CDR3 covers 16 residues. Germline assignment: CDR1 MNHNY and CDR2 SVGAGI (reference sequence). CDR3 bases: TGTGCCAGCAGTTACTTCGGGGCTAGCGGGGCGGAGACCCAGTACTTC. It yields the protein CASSYFGASGAETQYF.

The chain recombines TRBV6-5 with TRBJ1-2, with 8 positions matching TRBD1. After removal of 4 bases from V and 8 bases from J, the junction contained 9 bases not matched to a gene. The CDR3 sequence is 14 residues long. Germline V gene lookup returns CDR1 MNHEY and CDR2 SVGAGI. CDR3 nucleotide sequence: TGTGCCAGCAGTTGGGACAGGTGGTCTGAGGGCTACACCTTC. Encoded protein: CASSWDRWSEGYTF.

This clonotype was counted only a few times. Its ends do not fully match the called genes, so a read error is possible. The chain joins TRBV10-3 to TRBJ2-5; the match to TRBD2 covers 7 bases. Germline V gene data show CDR1 as ENHRY and CDR2 as SYGVKD. CDR3 length: 13 residues. The chain's CDR3 is CAVRTGGGETQYF. The CDR3 DNA is TGTGCCGTCAGAACCGGGGGAGGGGAGACCCAGTACTTC.